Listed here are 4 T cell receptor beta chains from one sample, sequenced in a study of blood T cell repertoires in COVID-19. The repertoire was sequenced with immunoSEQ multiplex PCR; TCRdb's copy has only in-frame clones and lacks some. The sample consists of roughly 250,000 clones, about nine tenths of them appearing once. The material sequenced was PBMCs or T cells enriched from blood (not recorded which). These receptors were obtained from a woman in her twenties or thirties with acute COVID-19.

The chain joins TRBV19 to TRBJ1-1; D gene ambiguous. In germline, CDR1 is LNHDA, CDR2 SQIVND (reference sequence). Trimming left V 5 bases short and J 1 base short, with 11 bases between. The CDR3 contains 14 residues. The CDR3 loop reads CASSFPGGNTEAFF. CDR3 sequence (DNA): TGTGCCAGTAGTTTTCCGGGTGGGAACACTGAAGCTTTCTTT.

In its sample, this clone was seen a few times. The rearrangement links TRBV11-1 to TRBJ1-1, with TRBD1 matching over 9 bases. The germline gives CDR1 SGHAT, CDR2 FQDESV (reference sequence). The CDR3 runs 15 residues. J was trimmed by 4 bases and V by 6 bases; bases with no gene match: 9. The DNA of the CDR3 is TGTGCCAGCAGAAAATTGACAGGGGGTATCACTGAAGCTTTCTTT. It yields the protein CASRKLTGGITEAFF.

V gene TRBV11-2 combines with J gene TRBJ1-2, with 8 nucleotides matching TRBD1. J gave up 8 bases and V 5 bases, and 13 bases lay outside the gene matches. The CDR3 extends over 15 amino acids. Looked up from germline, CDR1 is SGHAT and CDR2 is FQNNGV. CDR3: CASSPDRAGSYGYTF. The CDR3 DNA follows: TGTGCCAGCAGCCCGGACAGGGCAGGAAGTTACGGCTACACCTTC.

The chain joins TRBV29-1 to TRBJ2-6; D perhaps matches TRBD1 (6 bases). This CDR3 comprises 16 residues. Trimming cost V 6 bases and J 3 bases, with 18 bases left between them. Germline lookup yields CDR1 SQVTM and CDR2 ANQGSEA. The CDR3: CSVALQGVHGANVLTF. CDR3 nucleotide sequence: TGCAGCGTCGCCCTACAGGGCGTTCATGGGGCCAACGTCCTGACTTTC.